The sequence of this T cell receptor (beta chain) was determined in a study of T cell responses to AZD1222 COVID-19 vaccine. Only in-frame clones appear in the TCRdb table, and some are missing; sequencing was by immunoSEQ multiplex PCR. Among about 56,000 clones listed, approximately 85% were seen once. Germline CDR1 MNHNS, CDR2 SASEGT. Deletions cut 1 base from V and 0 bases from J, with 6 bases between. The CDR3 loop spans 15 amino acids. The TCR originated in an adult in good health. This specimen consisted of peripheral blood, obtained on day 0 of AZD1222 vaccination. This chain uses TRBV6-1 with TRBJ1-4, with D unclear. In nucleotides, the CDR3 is TGTGCCAGCAGTGAAGGGTTTGCAACTAATGAAAAACTGTTTTTT. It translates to CASSEGFATNEKLFF.